This is a list of T cell receptor beta chains from one sample in a study of OX40 agonist ivuxolimab in advanced cancers. TCRdb keeps only in-frame clones here, not all; method: immunoSEQ multiplex PCR. The sample carries about 28,000 clones, approximately 85% recorded once. The sample was CD4+ or CD8+ T cells sorted from blood, taken in a trial of the OX40 agonist ivuxolimab. The source of these receptors is an adult with an advanced solid tumor such as melanoma, head and neck, liver or kidney cancer. The CDR3 runs from the conserved cysteine through the conserved F or W. Each record gives: V gene, clone size, D gene, J gene, CDR3 DNA, CDR3 protein. A D gene is named only where the DNA matches it firmly. A clone size is listed for some rows: how often the clone was seen (once, few, many), or a class if it is expanded.

V gene: TRBV29-1
clone size: NA
D gene: NA
J gene: TRBJ1-2
CDR3 DNA: TGCAGCGTTCCACAGGGCTTCTATGGCTACACCTTC
CDR3 protein: CSVPQGFYGYTF

V gene: TRBV5-1
clone size: NA
D gene: TRBD2
J gene: TRBJ2-5
CDR3 DNA: TGCGCCAGCAGCCCCCCCGGACTAGCGGGTGGGACCCAGTACTTC
CDR3 protein: CASSPPGLAGGTQYF

V gene: TRBV5-1
clone size: NA
D gene: NA
J gene: TRBJ2-3
CDR3 DNA: TGCGCCAGCAGCTTGGGGGGGATTCTCACAGATACGCAGTATTTT
CDR3 protein: CASSLGGILTDTQYF

V gene: TRBV9
clone size: NA
D gene: NA
J gene: TRBJ2-1
CDR3 DNA: TGTGCCAGCAGCGTATCGTGGAGAGGTGAGCAGTTCTTC
CDR3 protein: CASSVSWRGEQFF

V gene: TRBV10-3
clone size: NA
D gene: TRBD1
J gene: TRBJ1-2
CDR3 DNA: TGTGCCATCGATGGCTCAGGACAGGCGCCGCGAGGCTACACCTTC
CDR3 protein: CAIDGSGQAPRGYTF

V gene: TRBV30
clone size: NA
D gene: TRBD1
J gene: TRBJ2-3
CDR3 DNA: TGTGCCTGGAACCCGGCAGGGGGTTTGGGAGATACGCAGTATTTT
CDR3 protein: CAWNPAGGLGDTQYF

V gene: TRBV28
clone size: once
D gene: TRBD2
J gene: TRBJ2-2
CDR3 DNA: TGCGCAGGGACTAGCACCACCGGGGAGCTGTTTTTT
CDR3 protein: CAGTSTTGELFF

V gene: TRBV7-6
clone size: NA
D gene: NA
J gene: TRBJ2-1
CDR3 DNA: TGTGCCAGCAGCCCGGGACCGGGAGAGGGCGATGAGCAGTTCTTC
CDR3 protein: CASSPGPGEGDEQFF

V gene: TRBV4-2
clone size: NA
D gene: TRBD2
J gene: TRBJ2-3
CDR3 DNA: TGTGCCAGCAGCCAATTACTAGCGCACACAGATACGCAGTATTTT
CDR3 protein: CASSQLLAHTDTQYF

V gene: TRBV28
clone size: NA
D gene: NA
J gene: TRBJ2-7
CDR3 DNA: TGTGCCAGCAGTTTGGGCCCAACCAGGGTTTACGAGCAGTACTTC
CDR3 protein: CASSLGPTRVYEQYF

V gene: TRBV11-1
clone size: NA
D gene: NA
J gene: TRBJ2-7
CDR3 DNA: TGTGCCAGCAGCTCAGACCGGGGATTCTACGAGCAGTACTTC
CDR3 protein: CASSSDRGFYEQYF

V gene: TRBV18
clone size: NA
D gene: TRBD2
J gene: TRBJ2-7
CDR3 DNA: TGTGCCAGCTCCTATAAGCGGGAGCCCTTCTACGAGCAGTACTTC
CDR3 protein: CASSYKREPFYEQYF

V gene: TRBV28
clone size: few
D gene: NA
J gene: TRBJ2-7
CDR3 DNA: TGTGCCAGCACGACAGGTACCTACGAGCAGTACTTC
CDR3 protein: CASTTGTYEQYF

V gene: TRBV7-9
clone size: NA
D gene: TRBD1
J gene: TRBJ2-1
CDR3 DNA: TGTGCCAGCAGCTGGGGACAGGGGTACAATGAGCAGTTCTTC
CDR3 protein: CASSWGQGYNEQFF

V gene: TRBV11-2
clone size: NA
D gene: TRBD2
J gene: TRBJ2-7
CDR3 DNA: TGTGCCAGCAGCCCGCGGGGAGGGCGGGACCGCTCCTACGAGCAGTACTTC
CDR3 protein: CASSPRGGRDRSYEQYF

V gene: TRBV19
clone size: NA
D gene: TRBD1
J gene: TRBJ1-1
CDR3 DNA: TGTGCCAGTAGTATAGGGACAGGGGTTACTGAAGCTTTCTTT
CDR3 protein: CASSIGTGVTEAFF

V gene: TRBV10-3
clone size: NA
D gene: TRBD1
J gene: TRBJ2-5
CDR3 DNA: TGTGCCACCCCGACAGGGATTAAAGAGACCCAGTACTTC
CDR3 protein: CATPTGIKETQYF

V gene: TRBV6-1
clone size: NA
D gene: NA
J gene: TRBJ2-7
CDR3 DNA: TGTGCCAGCAGTGATCCACAGAGTAACTACGAGCAGTACTTC
CDR3 protein: CASSDPQSNYEQYF

V gene: TRBV7-9
clone size: NA
D gene: TRBD1
J gene: TRBJ1-4
CDR3 DNA: TGTGCCAGCAGCTTCCAGGGGGCGTCGACTAATGAAAAACTGTTTTTT
CDR3 protein: CASSFQGASTNEKLFF

V gene: TRBV9
clone size: NA
D gene: TRBD2
J gene: TRBJ2-5
CDR3 DNA: TGTGCCAGCAGCCCGGGGACTAGCGGGAGGGCCGGGGAGACCCAGTACTTC
CDR3 protein: CASSPGTSGRAGETQYF

V gene: TRBV7-3
clone size: once
D gene: NA
J gene: TRBJ2-3
CDR3 DNA: TGTGCCAGCAGCCCGGGGGCAAGAGATACGCAGTATTTT
CDR3 protein: CASSPGARDTQYF

V gene: TRBV4-2
clone size: NA
D gene: TRBD2
J gene: TRBJ2-7
CDR3 DNA: TGTGCCAGCAGCCAAGATCATAGCGGGAGTTACGAGCAGTACTTC
CDR3 protein: CASSQDHSGSYEQYF

V gene: TRBV6-1
clone size: NA
D gene: TRBD1
J gene: TRBJ1-1
CDR3 DNA: TGTGCCAGCAGCTGGGGGACAGCTAACACTGAAGCTTTCTTT
CDR3 protein: CASSWGTANTEAFF

V gene: TRBV6-1
clone size: NA
D gene: NA
J gene: TRBJ1-2
CDR3 DNA: TGTGCCAGCAGTTTACGGGGGAGCTATGGCTACACCTTC
CDR3 protein: CASSLRGSYGYTF

V gene: TRBV5-4
clone size: NA
D gene: TRBD2
J gene: TRBJ2-1
CDR3 DNA: TGTGCCAGCAGCGACCGGACTAGCGGGAGGGCCGGTGAGCAGTTCTTC
CDR3 protein: CASSDRTSGRAGEQFF

V gene: TRBV6-4
clone size: NA
D gene: NA
J gene: TRBJ2-7
CDR3 DNA: TGTGCCAGCAGTGAAGGACTGGGGAGCTCCTACGAGCAGTACTTC
CDR3 protein: CASSEGLGSSYEQYF

V gene: TRBV19
clone size: NA
D gene: NA
J gene: TRBJ2-7
CDR3 DNA: TGTGCCAGTTCCAGCGGGCCCTACGAGCAGTACTTC
CDR3 protein: CASSSGPYEQYF

V gene: TRBV28
clone size: NA
D gene: TRBD2
J gene: TRBJ2-3
CDR3 DNA: TGTGCCAGCAGTGTAGCGGGGTCAGATACGCAGTATTTT
CDR3 protein: CASSVAGSDTQYF

V gene: TRBV9
clone size: once
D gene: TRBD1
J gene: TRBJ2-7
CDR3 DNA: TGTGCCAGCAGCGCAGGGGGAAGCGGAGGTACCTACGAGCAGTACTTC
CDR3 protein: CASSAGGSGGTYEQYF

V gene: TRBV7-6
clone size: NA
D gene: NA
J gene: TRBJ1-5
CDR3 DNA: TGTGCCAGCACCCACAGGGACAATAGCAATCAGCCCCAGCATTTT
CDR3 protein: CASTHRDNSNQPQHF

V gene: TRBV6-4
clone size: NA
D gene: TRBD2
J gene: TRBJ2-3
CDR3 DNA: TGTGCCAGCAGTGACTCCAGCGGGACTAGCACAGATACGCAGTATTTT
CDR3 protein: CASSDSSGTSTDTQYF

V gene: TRBV6-5
clone size: NA
D gene: NA
J gene: TRBJ2-1
CDR3 DNA: TGTGCCAGCAGACTGGGGGTAGCGGCTTACAATGAGCAGTTCTTC
CDR3 protein: CASRLGVAAYNEQFF

V gene: TRBV10-3
clone size: NA
D gene: NA
J gene: TRBJ2-7
CDR3 DNA: TGTGCCATCAGCCTGGGCGGGCTCTTTAGCTCCTACGAGCAGTACTTC
CDR3 protein: CAISLGGLFSSYEQYF

V gene: TRBV30
clone size: NA
D gene: TRBD2
J gene: TRBJ2-1
CDR3 DNA: TGTGCCTGGTTAGGGGCGGGAGGCGGTAGCTCCTACAATGAGCAGTTCTTC
CDR3 protein: CAWLGAGGGSSYNEQFF

V gene: TRBV5-1
clone size: NA
D gene: TRBD2
J gene: TRBJ2-7
CDR3 DNA: TGCGCCAGCAGGGGACTAGCGGACTACGAGCAGTACTTC
CDR3 protein: CASRGLADYEQYF

V gene: TRBV4-2
clone size: NA
D gene: NA
J gene: TRBJ1-1
CDR3 DNA: TGTGCCAGCAGCCAAAAATACCCTCAGGTCTCTCACTACGACACTGAAGCTTTCTTT
CDR3 protein: CASSQKYPQVSHYDTEAFF

V gene: TRBV7-9
clone size: NA
D gene: NA
J gene: TRBJ2-3
CDR3 DNA: TGTGCCAGCAGCTTAAGTAGCGCAGATACGCAGTATTTT
CDR3 protein: CASSLSSADTQYF

V gene: TRBV6-5
clone size: NA
D gene: TRBD2
J gene: TRBJ2-7
CDR3 DNA: TGTGCCGGCCGCTGGGGACTAGCGGGAGAGTACGAGCAGTACTTC
CDR3 protein: CAGRWGLAGEYEQYF

V gene: TRBV19
clone size: NA
D gene: TRBD2
J gene: TRBJ2-5
CDR3 DNA: TGTGCCAGTAGTATAAGTCCGGTACTAGCGGGAGTTGGAGAGACCCAGTACTTC
CDR3 protein: CASSISPVLAGVGETQYF

V gene: TRBV11-2
clone size: NA
D gene: TRBD1
J gene: TRBJ2-1
CDR3 DNA: TGTGCCAGCAGCGTGCGCCCCGGGACAGGGGAGGACAATGAGCAGTTCTTC
CDR3 protein: CASSVRPGTGEDNEQFF

V gene: TRBV7-8
clone size: NA
D gene: TRBD2
J gene: TRBJ2-3
CDR3 DNA: TGTGCCAGCAGCCCACGTAGCGGGAGGGCCCGCCAGGATACGCAGTATTTT
CDR3 protein: CASSPRSGRARQDTQYF

V gene: TRBV19
clone size: NA
D gene: NA
J gene: TRBJ2-1
CDR3 DNA: TGTGCCAGTAGGACAGGAACCTACAATGAGCAGTTCTTC
CDR3 protein: CASRTGTYNEQFF

V gene: TRBV30
clone size: NA
D gene: NA
J gene: TRBJ2-1
CDR3 DNA: TGTGCCTGGAGCGCCGACTCGTCCCCGGTCAATGAGCAGTTCTTC
CDR3 protein: CAWSADSSPVNEQFF